The 25 T cell receptor beta chains below all came from one sample that was sequenced in a study of early T cells in non-severe SARS-CoV-2 infection. Each CDR3 protein gets one entry after TCRdb re-called the 5' RACE reads with MiXCR. The table includes tens of thousands of distinct CDR3 sequences, 10% to 15% detected once. The sequenced material came from whole blood. The receptors were gathered from an adult who was a healthcare worker with PCR-confirmed SARS-CoV-2 infection or an uninfected control (not recorded which).

The table lists this clonotype with many counts. This chain links TRBV7-2 with TRBJ2-1; possible D gene TRBD2, 7 bases. CDR1 is SGHTA, CDR2 FQGNSA, per germline. This CDR3 is 15 amino acids long. The ends were cut back, 1 base at V and 10 bases at J, with 17 bases in the middle. CDR3 residues: CASSLDRGAPSEQFF. CDR3 coding DNA: TGTGCCAGCAGCTTAGACCGGGGGGCGCCGAGCGAGCAGTTCTTC. The full variable domain, in which reference TRBV7-2 and TRBJ2-1 provide the parts outside the CDR3, is GAGVSQSPSNKVTEKGKDVELRCDPISGHTALYWYRQSLGQGLEFLIYFQGNSAPDKSGLPSDRFSAERTGGSVSTLTIQRTQQEDSAVYLCASSLDRGAPSEQFFGPGTRLTVL.

This clonotype was detected a few times. The V call is TRBV2, the J call TRBJ2-3, with 7 nucleotides matching TRBD1. This CDR3 has 16 amino acids. The germline V gene has CDR1 SNHLY and CDR2 FYNNEI. Trimming cost V 6 bases and J 2 bases; bases outside gene matches: 11. DNA of the CDR3: TGTGCCAGCAGCGGCACCGGGACAGCTAACACAGATACGCAGTATTTT. Protein sequence: CASSGTGTANTDTQYF.

This clonotype was seen a handful of times. V gene TRBV6-2 or TRBV6-3 combines with J gene TRBJ2-1; the match to TRBD2 covers 10 bases. This CDR3 spans 15 amino acids. After removal of 4 bases from V and 9 bases from J, the junction contained 9 bases not matched to a gene. Germline V gives CDR1 MNHEY, CDR2 SVGEGT. CDR3 residues: CASSSSAGGLFEQFF. As DNA, the CDR3 is TGTGCCAGCAGTTCCTCAGCGGGGGGGCTCTTTGAGCAGTTCTTC.

At least ten counts were recorded for this clonotype. This chain joins TRBV7-9 and TRBJ1-6; D gene ambiguous. The CDR3 is 12 amino acids. Germline CDR1 SEHNR, CDR2 FQNEAQ (reference sequence). V was shortened by 2 bases and J by 7 bases, with 3 bases between the two germline ends. The CDR3 protein is CASSLPNSPLHF. CDR3 nucleotide sequence: TGTGCCAGCAGCTTACCGAATTCACCCCTCCACTTT. Supplemented by reference TRBV7-9 and TRBJ1-6, the full variable domain reads DTGVSQNPRHKITKRGQNVTFRCDPISEHNRLYWYRQTLGQGPEFLTYFQNEAQLEKSRLLSDRFSAERPKGSFSTLEIQRTEQGDSAMYLCASSLPNSPLHFGNGTRLTVT.

This clonotype has a count of ten or more. The rearrangement joins TRBV19 to TRBJ2-1; 7 nucleotides agree with TRBD1. V was clipped by 3 bases and J by 5 bases; unmatched bases: 7. This CDR3 is built from 15 residues. The germline CDR1 and CDR2 sequences are LNHDA and SQIVND (reference sequence). The CDR3 DNA reads as TGTGCCAGTAGTATTTTAGGGGGCAACGACAATGAGCAGTTCTTC. Its translation is CASSILGGNDNEQFF.

By frequency in the sample, this clonotype is medium-sized (0.01 to 0.1%). This chain connects TRBV3-1 to TRBJ2-7, with 9 nucleotides matching TRBD2. The CDR3 has 15 amino acids. Trimming at V came to 4 bases and at J to 2 bases, leaving 6 bases not matched to a gene. The germline CDR1 and CDR2 sequences are LGHDT and YNNKEL (reference sequence). CDR3: CASSPDQRGAYEQYF. CDR3 nucleotides: TGTGCCAGCAGCCCCGACCAGCGGGGGGCCTACGAGCAGTACTTC.

The rearrangement links TRBV3-1 to TRBJ1-6; D not resolved. The CDR3 has 12 amino acids. CDR1 is LGHDT, CDR2 YNNKEL, per germline (reference sequence). Trimming took 1 base from V and 10 from J, leaving 5 bases between them. The CDR3 nucleotides read TGTGCCAGCAGCCAAGTAAACTCACCCCTCCACTTT. The encoded protein is CASSQVNSPLHF.

At least ten counts were recorded for this clonotype. This sequence joins TRBV5-6 and TRBJ2-1; either TRBD1 or TRBD2 may fit D (5 bases each). In germline, CDR1 is SGHDT, CDR2 YYEEEE. There are 15 residues in the CDR3. The ends were cut back, 0 bases at V and 2 bases at J, with 9 bases in the middle. CDR3 protein: CASSLAGRPYNEQFF. DNA for the CDR3: TGTGCCAGCAGCTTGGCGGGGCGCCCCTACAATGAGCAGTTCTTC.

This clonotype has at least ten counts. The CDR3 reads CASSQDLATENEQFF. In nucleotides, the CDR3 is TGTGCCAGCAGCCAAGATCTAGCAACGGAGAATGAGCAGTTCTTC. The chain is built from TRBV4-2 and TRBJ2-1, with a weak D call TRBD2 (5 bases). The V end lost 0 bases, the J end lost 7 bases, and 13 bases lay between the germline ends. Germline assignment: CDR1 LGHNA and CDR2 YNFKEQ. The CDR3 contains 15 residues.

This clonotype has at least ten counts. CDR3 protein: CASSRDSSGGYTF. The CDR3 DNA follows: TGTGCCAGCAGCCGGGACTCCTCTGGGGGCTACACCTTC. The chain is built from TRBV2 and TRBJ1-2; a weak D match, TRBD1 (5 bases). The CDR3 is made up of 13 amino acids. The ends were cut back, 6 bases at V and 8 bases at J, with 16 bases in the middle. CDR1 SNHLY and CDR2 FYNNEI come from the germline V gene.

This clonotype came up many times. The chain carries TRBV7-2 and TRBJ1-2; D not certain. The ends were cut back, 1 base at V and 4 bases at J, with 10 bases in the middle. Germline loops: CDR1 SGHTA, CDR2 FQGNSA. The CDR3 runs 14 residues. CDR3 in DNA: TGTGCCAGCAGCTTAGTCAACGGACTCTATGGCTACACCTTC. This translates into CASSLVNGLYGYTF.

A few counts support this clonotype. At one end, the junction sequence differs from germline, possibly due to a read error. The chain has TRBV11-3 and TRBJ2-3; 13 nucleotides line up with TRBD2. The germline V gene has CDR1 SGHNT and CDR2 YENEEA. The CDR3 is 16 amino acids. CDR3 region: CASSPGTSGDTVTQYF. The DNA of the CDR3 is TGTGCCAGCAGCCCCGGGACTAGCGGGGATACAGTTACGCAGTATTTT.

This clonotype was detected ten times or more. The V and J genes are TRBV15 and TRBJ1-3, with TRBD1 identical over 7 bases. The V segment lost 5 bases and the J segment 1 base; nucleotides outside the gene matches: 2. There are 14 residues in the CDR3. Germline lookup yields CDR1 LNHNV and CDR2 YYDKDF (reference sequence). In DNA, the CDR3 is TGTGCCACCAGCCCGGGACAGTCTGGAAACACCATATATTTT. This gives the protein CATSPGQSGNTIYF.

This clonotype was seen repeatedly, ten times or more. The chain recombines TRBV12-3 or TRBV12-4 with TRBJ2-7; 8 bases align to TRBD1. With V trimmed by 3 bases and J by 0 bases, 4 bases remained unmatched. The CDR3 spans 15 residues. The DNA of the CDR3 is TGTGCCAGCAGTTTGGCCGGGACAGGCTCCTACGAGCAGTACTTC. Encoded protein: CASSLAGTGSYEQYF.

To note about this clonotype: Possible read error: a much larger clone is one base away. The chain couples TRBV27 to TRBJ2-7, with a possible D match to TRBD2 (5 bases). Germline V gene sequence: CDR1 MNHEY, CDR2 SMNVEV (reference sequence). The CDR3 is 15 residues long. Trimming removed 5 bases from V and 3 bases from J, with 17 bases in between. For the CDR3, the DNA is TGTGCCAGCAGTCCCCTTCGGGGAGAAGACTACGAGCAGTACTTC. Translated: CASSPLRGEDYEQYF.

Concerning this clonotype itself: This sequence may be a read error, since a much larger clone differs from it by one base. As DNA, the CDR3 is TGTGGCAGCAGCTTAGCCGGCTTGGACATTCAGTACTTC. It translates to CGSSLAGLDIQYF. V gene TRBV11-2 combines with J gene TRBJ2-4; D not certain. The germline CDR1 and CDR2 sequences are SGHAT and FQNNGV. CDR3 length: 13 amino acids.

The chain uses TRBV9 and TRBJ1-5; no clear D. V gave up 0 bases and J gave up 8 bases, with 15 bases separating them. CDR3 length: 15 residues. Per germline, CDR1 SGDLS and CDR2 YYNGEE. DNA of the CDR3: TGTGCCAGCAGCGTAGGGGAGACCTCAAGGGAGCCCCAGCATTTT. Encoded protein: CASSVGETSREPQHF.

This clonotype has at least ten counts. The rearrangement links TRBV7-2 to TRBJ1-5; D unresolved. V was clipped by 4 bases and J by 5 bases, with 6 bases between them. Germline loops: CDR1 SGHTA, CDR2 FQGNSA. The CDR3 has 12 residues. CDR3 in amino acids: CASSYQDQPQHF. In DNA, the CDR3 is TGTGCCAGCAGCTACCAAGATCAGCCCCAGCATTTT.

This clonotype occurred many times. The chain couples TRBV10-3 to TRBJ1-3; D possibly corresponds to TRBD1 (5 bases). The CDR3 runs 14 residues. Trimming shortened V by 7 bases and J by 2 bases, and 12 bases separated the two germline ends. Looked up from germline, CDR1 is ENHRY and CDR2 is SYGVKD. The chain's CDR3 is CAIKGREPGNTIYF. CDR3 in DNA: TGTGCCATCAAGGGGCGGGAGCCTGGAAACACCATATATTTT.

At least ten counts were recorded for this clonotype. The chain uses TRBV25-1 and TRBJ1-1, with D perhaps TRBD1 (5 bases). Deletions cut 3 bases from V and 7 bases from J, with 12 bases between. The CDR3 is 13 amino acids. Germline CDR1 reads MGHDK; CDR2 reads SYGVNS. CDR3 protein: CASSDPGTLEAFF. CDR3 bases: TGTGCCAGCAGTGATCCGGGGACCCTTGAAGCTTTCTTT.

This clonotype was seen a handful of times. J is TRBJ1-2 and V is TRBV20-1; D gene unclear. Germline values: CDR1 DFQATT, CDR2 SNEGSKA (reference sequence). V was pared by 3 bases and J by 9 bases, with 17 bases between. CDR3 size: 13 residues. The CDR3 nucleotides are TGCAGTGCTAGGCCTTCAGGACGAGAGAGCTACACCTTC. Protein: CSARPSGRESYTF.

This clonotype was recorded at least ten times. The V gene is TRBV6-5, the J gene TRBJ2-1; tentatively, D is TRBD2 (5 bases). The germline gives CDR1 MNHEY, CDR2 SVGAGI. The V end lost 4 bases, the J end lost 1 base, and 14 bases lay between the germline ends. The CDR3 is 16 residues long. CDR3 DNA sequence: TGTGCCAGCAGTTCGTCCGGGATTCCGTCCTACAATGAGCAGTTCTTC. Translating gives CASSSSGIPSYNEQFF.

This clonotype was counted ten times or more. The chain combines TRBV19 with TRBJ2-1; D is perhaps TRBD2 (5 bases). Germline V gives CDR1 LNHDA, CDR2 SQIVND (reference sequence). V dropped 3 bases and J dropped 6 bases, with 12 bases sitting between them. CDR3 length: 14 residues. In DNA form, the CDR3 reads TGTGCCAGTAGTATTGCCCCTAGCCGCAATGAGCAGTTCTTC. Protein sequence: CASSIAPSRNEQFF.

This clonotype was recorded at least ten times. The CDR3 bases are TGTGCCAGCAGTTCGGCTCTTGGGGGGGATACGCAGTATTTT. It translates to CASSSALGGDTQYF. The J gene is TRBJ2-3, the V gene TRBV12-3 or TRBV12-4, with D perhaps matching TRBD2 (6 bases). The CDR3 contains 14 residues. V lost 4 bases, J lost 6 bases, and 14 bases lay in between.

This clonotype was picked up a small number of times. This chain links TRBV20-1 with TRBJ2-7; D not resolved. The V and J ends lost 3 bases and 0 bases respectively, with 6 bases between them. This CDR3 region has 12 residues. CDR1 and CDR2 (germline): DFQATT, SNEGSKA (reference sequence). The CDR3 region is CSARDGSYEQYF. In DNA form, the CDR3 reads TGCAGTGCTAGGGACGGCTCCTACGAGCAGTACTTC.